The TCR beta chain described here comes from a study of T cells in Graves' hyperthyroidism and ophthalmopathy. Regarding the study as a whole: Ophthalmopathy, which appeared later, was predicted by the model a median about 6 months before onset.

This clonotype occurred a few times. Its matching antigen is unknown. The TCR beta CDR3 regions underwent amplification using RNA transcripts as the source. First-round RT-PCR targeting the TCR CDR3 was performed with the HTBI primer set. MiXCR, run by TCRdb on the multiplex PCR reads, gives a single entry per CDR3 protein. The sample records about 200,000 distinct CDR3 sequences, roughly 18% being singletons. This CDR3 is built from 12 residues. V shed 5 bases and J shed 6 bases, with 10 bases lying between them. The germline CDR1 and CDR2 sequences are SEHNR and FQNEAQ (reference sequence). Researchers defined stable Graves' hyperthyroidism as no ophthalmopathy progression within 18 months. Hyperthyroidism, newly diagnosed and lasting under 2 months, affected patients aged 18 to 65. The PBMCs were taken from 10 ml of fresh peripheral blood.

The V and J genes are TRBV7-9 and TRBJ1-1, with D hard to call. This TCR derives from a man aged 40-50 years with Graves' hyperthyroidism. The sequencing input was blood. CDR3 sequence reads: CASSVGVAEAFF. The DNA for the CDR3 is TGTGCCAGCAGCGTGGGCGTTGCTGAAGCTTTCTTT.